This T cell receptor beta chain comes out of a study of breast tumors, draining lymph nodes, adjacent tissues. General study findings and limits: Tumors had less TCR diversity than lymph nodes, more than nontumor tissue. Tumor and nontumor repertoires were significantly more similar in luminal-like than in basal-like breast cancer. Data only fit, rather than demonstrated, lymph node origin of most tumor T cells.

MiXCR, run by TCRdb on the multiplex PCR reads, gives a single entry per CDR3 protein. The data contain about 270,000 distinct CDR3 sequences, about 30% of them singletons. Axillary draining lymph nodes of breast cancer patients supplied the node samples. This clonotype appeared many times. Its antigen is unidentified. Trimming took 6 bases from V and 5 from J, leaving 10 bases between them. Looked up from germline, CDR1 is SEHNR and CDR2 is FQNEAQ (reference sequence). The length of the CDR3 is 12 residues. V gene TRBV7-9 combines with J gene TRBJ2-5; no firm D call. This receptor was taken from a female donor with breast cancer. Some clones in this sample may be carry-over from other donors' samples. The sequencing sample was made of axillary lymph node tissue. This CDR3 is CASRRDVETQYF. DNA of the CDR3: TGTGCCAGCAGACGAGACGTGGAGACCCAGTACTTC.